The T cell receptor (beta chain) under discussion was sequenced for a study of T cell responses to AZD1222 COVID-19 vaccine. Overall study findings and caveats: Spike-specific TCR breadth and depth both grew after two AZD1222 doses. Repertoire sampling was restricted to post-peak T cell response timepoints. At 160-218 and 743-854, vaccine-associated CD4 TCRs were dominant, and they spanned spike. The donor group comprised mostly white British people and more females; the analysis possibly underestimated clonal diversity.

Trimming stripped 6 bases from V and 6 bases from J, with 9 bases between. The CDR3 has 11 amino acids. Per germline, CDR1 DFQATT and CDR2 SNEGSKA (reference sequence). TCRdb's copy holds only in-frame clones and misses some; the assay was immunoSEQ multiplex PCR. The sample consists of 150,000 to 200,000 clones, approximately 90% of them appearing once. Points on this clone: Its antigen is as yet unknown.

The sequence was collected from an adult in good health. This rearrangement joins TRBV20-1 to TRBJ2-1; D is unresolved. The sample here was peripheral blood, taken on day 0 of AZD1222 vaccination. As DNA, the CDR3 is TGCAGTGCAGCTACCCGCAATGAGCAGTTCTTC. It translates to CSAATRNEQFF.